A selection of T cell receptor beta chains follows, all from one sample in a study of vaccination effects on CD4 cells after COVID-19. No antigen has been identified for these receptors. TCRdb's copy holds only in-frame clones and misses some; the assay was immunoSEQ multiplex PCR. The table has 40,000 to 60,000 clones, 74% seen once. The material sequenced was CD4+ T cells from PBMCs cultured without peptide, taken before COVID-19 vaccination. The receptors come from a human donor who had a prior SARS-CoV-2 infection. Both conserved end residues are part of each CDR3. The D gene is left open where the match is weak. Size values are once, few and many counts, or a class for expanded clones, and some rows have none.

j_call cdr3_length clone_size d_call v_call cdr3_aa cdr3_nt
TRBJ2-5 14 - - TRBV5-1 CASSLPGGLETQYF TGCGCCAGCAGCTTGCCCGGGGGCTTAGAGACCCAGTACTTC
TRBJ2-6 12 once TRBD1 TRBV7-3 CASSPDRGVLTF TGTGCCAGCAGCCCCGACAGGGGAGTCCTGACTTTC
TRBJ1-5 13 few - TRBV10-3 CAISRDSNQPQHF TGTGCCATCAGTAGGGACAGCAATCAGCCCCAGCATTTT
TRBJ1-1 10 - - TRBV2 CASNFGEAFF TGTGCCAGCAACTTCGGTGAAGCTTTCTTT
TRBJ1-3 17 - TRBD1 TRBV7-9 CAGVGQGAQSSGNTIYF TGTGCCGGAGTAGGACAGGGGGCCCAGAGCTCTGGAAACACCATATATTTT
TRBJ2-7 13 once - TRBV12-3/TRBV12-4 CASSLIGGYEQYF TGTGCCAGCAGTTTGATTGGCGGCTACGAGCAGTACTTC
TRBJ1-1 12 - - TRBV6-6 CASSSSGTEAFF TGTGCCAGCAGTTCGTCCGGGACTGAAGCTTTCTTT
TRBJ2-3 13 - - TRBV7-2 CASGRRTADTQYF TGTGCCAGCGGACGTAGGACAGCAGATACGCAGTATTTT
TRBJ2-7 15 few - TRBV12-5 CASGLGGTGTDEQYF TGTGCTAGTGGTTTGGGGGGAACAGGGACGGACGAGCAGTACTTC
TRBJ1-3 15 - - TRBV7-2 CASSQGRLNGNTIYF TGTGCCAGCAGCCAAGGACGGTTGAACGGAAACACCATATATTTT
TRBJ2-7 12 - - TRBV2 CASNQGTYEQYF TGTGCCAGCAATCAGGGGACTTACGAGCAGTACTTC
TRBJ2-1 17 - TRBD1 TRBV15 CATSRDWVWDSYNEQFF TGTGCCACCAGCAGAGATTGGGTTTGGGACAGCTACAATGAGCAGTTCTTC
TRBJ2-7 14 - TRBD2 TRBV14 CASSRGGFASEQYF TGTGCCAGCAGCCGCGGGGGATTCGCTTCCGAGCAGTACTTC
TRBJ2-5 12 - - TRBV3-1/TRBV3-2 CASSPAAGTQYF TGTGCCAGCAGCCCGGCCGCGGGGACCCAGTACTTC
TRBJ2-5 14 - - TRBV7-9 CASSLVLGQETQYF TGTGCCAGCAGCTTAGTTTTGGGTCAAGAGACCCAGTACTTC
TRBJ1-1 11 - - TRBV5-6 CASSLGGGAFF TGTGCCAGCAGCTTGGGGGGAGGGGCTTTCTTT
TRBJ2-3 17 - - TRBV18 CASSPRGGAWSSDTQYF TGTGCCAGCTCACCACGGGGGGGGGCGTGGAGTTCGGATACGCAGTATTTT
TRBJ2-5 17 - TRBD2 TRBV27 CASSASSGRAWVETQYF TGTGCCAGCAGTGCCTCTAGCGGGAGGGCCTGGGTAGAGACCCAGTACTTC
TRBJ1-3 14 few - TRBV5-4 CASTAGPSGNTIYF TGTGCCAGCACCGCCGGGCCCTCTGGAAACACCATATATTTT
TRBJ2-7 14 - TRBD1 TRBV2 CASSEGTGPYEQYF TGTGCCAGCAGTGAAGGGACAGGACCATACGAGCAGTACTTC
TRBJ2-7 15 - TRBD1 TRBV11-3 CASSFSQGAGYEQYF TGTGCCAGCAGCTTCAGCCAGGGGGCCGGGTACGAGCAGTACTTC
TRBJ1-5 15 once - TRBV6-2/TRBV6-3 CASSPRGRFNQPQHF TGTGCCAGCAGTCCACGGGGACGGTTCAATCAGCCCCAGCATTTT
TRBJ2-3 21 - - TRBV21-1 CASSKAPVDSGRAGLTDTQYF TGTGCCAGCAGCAAAGCCCCGGTTGATAGCGGGAGGGCCGGGTTAACAGATACGCAGTATTTT
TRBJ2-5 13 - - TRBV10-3 CAISGQEQETQYF TGTGCCATCAGTGGTCAGGAACAAGAGACCCAGTACTTC
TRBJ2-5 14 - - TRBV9 CASSVGIAQETQYF TGTGCCAGCAGCGTAGGCATCGCCCAAGAGACCCAGTACTTC
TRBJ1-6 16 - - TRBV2 CASSDFGTAYNSPLHF TGTGCCAGCAGTGACTTCGGGACGGCCTATAATTCACCCCTCCACTTT
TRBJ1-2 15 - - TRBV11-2 CASSLGGGTNYGYTF TGTGCCAGCAGCTTAGGGGGGGGGACAAACTATGGCTACACCTTC
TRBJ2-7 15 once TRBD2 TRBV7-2 CATSGTSGSMYEQYF TGTGCCACCTCCGGGACTAGCGGGAGTATGTACGAGCAGTACTTC
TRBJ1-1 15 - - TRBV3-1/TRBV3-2 CASSQDNGGISEAFF TGTGCCAGCAGCCAAGATAATGGCGGGATTTCTGAAGCTTTCTTT
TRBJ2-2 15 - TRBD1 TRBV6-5 CASSYDRANTGELFF TGTGCCAGCAGTTACGACAGGGCGAACACCGGGGAGCTGTTTTTT
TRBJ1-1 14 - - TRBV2 CASSVGGGDTEAFF TGTGCCAGCAGTGTGGGGGGCGGCGACACTGAAGCTTTCTTT
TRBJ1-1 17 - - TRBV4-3 CASSQDLGGFLNTEAFF TGCGCCAGCAGCCAAGATCTCGGTGGATTTTTAAACACTGAAGCTTTCTTT
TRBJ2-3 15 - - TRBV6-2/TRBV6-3 CASSYGRILTDTQYF TGTGCCAGCAGTTACGGCCGGATACTTACAGATACGCAGTATTTT
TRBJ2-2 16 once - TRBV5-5 CASSLGPYSNTGELFF TGTGCCAGCAGCTTGGGTCCATACTCGAACACCGGGGAGCTGTTTTTT
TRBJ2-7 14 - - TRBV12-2 CASRLGHRSYEQYF TGTGCAAGTCGCTTAGGACACAGATCCTACGAGCAGTACTTC
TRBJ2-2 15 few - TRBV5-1 CASSQLTGEVGELFF TGCGCCAGCAGCCAACTTACAGGGGAGGTCGGGGAGCTGTTTTTT
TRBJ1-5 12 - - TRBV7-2 CASSLPGQPQHF TGTGCCAGCAGCCTCCCCGGCCAGCCCCAGCATTTT
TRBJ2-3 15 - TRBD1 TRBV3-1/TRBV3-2 CASSLTGSSTDTQYF TGTGCCAGCAGTTTGACAGGGTCTAGCACAGATACGCAGTATTTT
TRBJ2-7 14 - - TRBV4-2 CASSQETPPYEQYF TGTGCCAGCAGCCAAGAAACGCCCCCCTACGAGCAGTACTTC
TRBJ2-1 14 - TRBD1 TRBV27 CASCAGTGANEQFF TGTGCCAGCTGTGCCGGGACAGGGGCTAATGAGCAGTTCTTC
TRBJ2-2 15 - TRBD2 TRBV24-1 CATSVAGGNTGELFF TGTGCCACCAGCGTCGCGGGAGGGAACACCGGGGAGCTGTTTTTT
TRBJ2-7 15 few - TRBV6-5 CASSYSGKPTYEQYF TGTGCCAGCAGTTACTCAGGGAAACCTACCTACGAGCAGTACTTC
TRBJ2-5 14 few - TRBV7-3 CASSLMGGQETQYF TGTGCCAGCAGCTTAATGGGCGGTCAAGAGACCCAGTACTTC
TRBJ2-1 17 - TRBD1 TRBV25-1 CASSDGPGTGVKNEQFF TGTGCCAGCAGTGACGGCCCCGGGACAGGGGTAAAGAATGAGCAGTTCTTC
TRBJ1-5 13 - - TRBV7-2 CASSLGPNQPQHF TGTGCCAGCAGCTTGGGTCCAAATCAGCCCCAGCATTTT
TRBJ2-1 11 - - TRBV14 CASSLYNEQFF TGTGCCAGCAGCCTATACAATGAGCAGTTCTTC
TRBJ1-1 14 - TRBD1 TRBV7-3 CASSPGGGITEAFF TGTGCCAGCAGCCCAGGGGGGGGTATCACTGAAGCTTTCTTT
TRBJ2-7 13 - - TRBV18 CASSPRVAYEQYF TGTGCCAGCTCACCAAGAGTCGCCTACGAGCAGTACTTC
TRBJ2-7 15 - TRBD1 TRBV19 CASSHAGQGSYEQYF TGTGCCAGTAGTCATGCGGGACAGGGGTCATACGAGCAGTACTTC
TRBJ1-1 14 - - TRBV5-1 CASSGPGQNTEAFF TGCGCCAGCAGCGGACCGGGACAGAACACTGAAGCTTTCTTT
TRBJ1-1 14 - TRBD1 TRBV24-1 CATSPGQGDTEAFF TGTGCCACCAGTCCGGGACAGGGGGACACTGAAGCTTTCTTT
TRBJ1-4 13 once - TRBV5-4 CASSRDRGEKLFF TGTGCCAGCAGCCGAGACAGAGGTGAAAAACTGTTTTTT
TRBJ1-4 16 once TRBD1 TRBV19 CASTSSQPGQGEKLFF TGTGCCAGTACAAGTTCCCAGCCGGGACAGGGCGAAAAACTGTTTTTT